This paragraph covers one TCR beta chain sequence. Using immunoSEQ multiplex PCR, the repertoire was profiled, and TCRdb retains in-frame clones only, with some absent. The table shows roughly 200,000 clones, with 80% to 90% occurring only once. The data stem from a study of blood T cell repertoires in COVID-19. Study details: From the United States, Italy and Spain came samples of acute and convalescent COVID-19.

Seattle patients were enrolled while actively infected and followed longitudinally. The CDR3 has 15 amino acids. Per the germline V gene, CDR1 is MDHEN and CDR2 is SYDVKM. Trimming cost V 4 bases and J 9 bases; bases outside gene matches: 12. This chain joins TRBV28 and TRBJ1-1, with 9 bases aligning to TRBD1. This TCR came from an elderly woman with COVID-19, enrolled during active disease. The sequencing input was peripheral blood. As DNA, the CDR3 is TGTGCCAGCAGTTCCACGACAGGGGGGCTGCGACAAGCTTTCTTT. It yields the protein CASSSTTGGLRQAFF.